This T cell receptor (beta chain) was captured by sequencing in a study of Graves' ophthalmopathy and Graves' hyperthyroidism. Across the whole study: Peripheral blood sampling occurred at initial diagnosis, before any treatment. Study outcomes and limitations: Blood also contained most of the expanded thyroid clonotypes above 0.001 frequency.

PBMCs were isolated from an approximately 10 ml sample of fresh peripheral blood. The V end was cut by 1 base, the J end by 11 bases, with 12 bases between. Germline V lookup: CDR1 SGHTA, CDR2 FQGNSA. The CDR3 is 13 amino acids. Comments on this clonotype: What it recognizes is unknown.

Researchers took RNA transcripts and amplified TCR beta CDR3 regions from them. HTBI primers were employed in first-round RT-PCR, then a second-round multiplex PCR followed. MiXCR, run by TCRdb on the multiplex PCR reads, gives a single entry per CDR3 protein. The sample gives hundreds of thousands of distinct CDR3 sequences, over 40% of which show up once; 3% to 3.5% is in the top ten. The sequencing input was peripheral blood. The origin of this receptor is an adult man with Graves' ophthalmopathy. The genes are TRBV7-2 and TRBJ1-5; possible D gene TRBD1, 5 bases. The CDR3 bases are TGTGCCAGCAGCTTAGGGGGGGAGGAGACCCAGCATTTT. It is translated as CASSLGGEETQHF. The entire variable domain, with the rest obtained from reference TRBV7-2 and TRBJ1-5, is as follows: GAGVSQSPSNKVTEKGKDVELRCDPISGHTALYWYRQSLGQGLEFLIYFQGNSAPDKSGLPSDRFSAERTGGSVSTLTIQRTQQEDSAVYLCASSLGGEETQHFGDGTRLSIL.